This T cell receptor beta chain was recorded in a study of intratumoral heterogeneity in liver cancer. In this sample, this clone is medium-sized. Clones were sequenced by immunoSEQ multiplex PCR, and TCRdb holds only the in-frame ones, with some missing. The sample consists of under 4,500 clones, about 47% of them appearing once. This CDR3 region has 14 residues. The germline gives CDR1 MNHNY, CDR2 SVGAGI (reference sequence). V was trimmed by 4 bases and J by 2 bases, leaving 8 bases between them. Tumour samples came from separate, distinct regions of the hepatocellular carcinoma nodule. Early-stage hepatocellular carcinoma patients were treatment-naïve prior to resection.

This sequence joins TRBV6-6 and TRBJ1-4; no definite D call. The sample was tumor tissue, taken before any cancer treatment. The TCR sequence derives from a man aged 70-80 years with hepatocellular carcinoma. Here the CDR3 DNA reads TGTGCCAGCAGTTGGCCTGGGACTAATGAAAAACTGTTTTTT. Its translation is CASSWPGTNEKLFF.